The entry below describes one T cell receptor beta chain. What it recognizes is unknown. The data were taken from a study of blood T cells in healthy people across ages. Germline V lookup: CDR1 LGHDT, CDR2 YNNKEL (reference sequence). The CDR3 runs 13 residues. The germline V and J ends were trimmed by 4 bases and 4 bases, with 8 bases remaining between them. Study-level results: Without sorted subsets, naive and antigen-experienced compartments could not be conclusively compared.

Primers used in a second PCR of roughly 6 to 12 cycles were a sample-barcoded 5' primer and a J-beta primer mix. MiXCR, applied by TCRdb to the 5' RACE reads, yields one record per CDR3 protein. The sample holds about 580,000 distinct CDR3 sequences; around 50% are singletons and the top ten take 20% to 25%. The chain uses TRBV3-1 and TRBJ1-5, with TRBD1 as a possible D gene (5 bases). This receptor was identified in a man aged 80 or over in good health. Material for sequencing was blood. Written as DNA, the CDR3 is TGTGCCAGCAGCCGGGACCAAAATCAGCCCCAGCATTTT. This encodes CASSRDQNQPQHF.